This T cell receptor beta chain comes out of a study of blood T cell repertoires in COVID-19. Per the germline V gene, CDR1 is SNHLY and CDR2 is FYNNEI. The CDR3 consists of 15 residues. Trimming took off 6 bases at V and 1 base at J, with 15 bases between the two ends. Clones were sequenced by immunoSEQ multiplex PCR, and TCRdb holds only the in-frame ones, with some missing. The table includes approximately 480,000 clones, about 85% detected once. As concerns this clone: This sample also contains other DNA sequences that code for the same CDR3.

Participant reports of clinical history set cohort assignment. The origin of this receptor is a woman between 18 and 29 years old who had recovered from COVID-19. The chain is built from TRBV2 and TRBJ1-2, with a weak D call TRBD1 (5 bases). The specimen was PBMCs or T cells enriched from blood (not recorded which). The CDR3 region has the DNA TGTGCCAGCAGCCCCGGGACTGCCCTTAACTATGGCTACACCTTC. It is translated as CASSPGTALNYGYTF.